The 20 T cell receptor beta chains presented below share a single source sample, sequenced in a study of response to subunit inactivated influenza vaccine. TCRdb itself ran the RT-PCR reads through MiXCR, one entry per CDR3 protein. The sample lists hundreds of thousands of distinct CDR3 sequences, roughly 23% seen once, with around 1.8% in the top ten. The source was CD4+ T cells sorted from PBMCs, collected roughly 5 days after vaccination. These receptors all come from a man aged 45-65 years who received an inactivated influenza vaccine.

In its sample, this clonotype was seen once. The CDR3 DNA sequence: TGTGCCAGCAGCCATCTAAGATGGGGACAGATCAAATACGAGCAGTACTTC. Amino acid sequence: CASSHLRWGQIKYEQYF. V usage is TRBV6-2 or TRBV6-3 and J usage is TRBJ2-7; TRBD1 matches 7 bases. V trimming: 6 bases; J trimming: 4 bases; junction bases outside the gene matches: 18. The CDR3 covers 17 residues. In germline, CDR1 is MNHEY, CDR2 SVGEGT.

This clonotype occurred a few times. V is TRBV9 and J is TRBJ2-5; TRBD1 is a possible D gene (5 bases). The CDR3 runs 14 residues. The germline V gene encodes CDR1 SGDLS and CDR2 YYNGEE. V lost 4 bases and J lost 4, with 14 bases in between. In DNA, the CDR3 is TGTGCCAGCAGCCCTCGGGCAGGGCGAGAGACCCAGTACTTC. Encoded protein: CASSPRAGRETQYF. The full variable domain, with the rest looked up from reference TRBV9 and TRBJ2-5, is DSGVTQTPKHLITATGQRVTLRCSPRSGDLSVYWYQQSLDQGLQFLIQYYNGEERAKGNILERFSAQQFPDLHSELNLSSLELGDSALYFCASSPRAGRETQYFGPGTRLLVL.

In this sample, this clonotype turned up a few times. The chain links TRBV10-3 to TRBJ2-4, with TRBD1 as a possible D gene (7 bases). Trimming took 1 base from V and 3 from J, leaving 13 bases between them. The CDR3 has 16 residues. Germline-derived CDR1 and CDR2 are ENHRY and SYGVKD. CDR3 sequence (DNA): TGTGCCATCAGTGAGTTGTACAGGGGAGGCAAAAACATTCAGTACTTC. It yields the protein CAISELYRGGKNIQYF.

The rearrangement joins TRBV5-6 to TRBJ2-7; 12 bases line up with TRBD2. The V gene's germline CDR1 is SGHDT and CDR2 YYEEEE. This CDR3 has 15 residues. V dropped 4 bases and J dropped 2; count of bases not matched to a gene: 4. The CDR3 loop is CASSTSGRPPYEQYF. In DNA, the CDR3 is TGTGCCAGCAGCACTAGCGGGAGGCCCCCCTACGAGCAGTACTTC.

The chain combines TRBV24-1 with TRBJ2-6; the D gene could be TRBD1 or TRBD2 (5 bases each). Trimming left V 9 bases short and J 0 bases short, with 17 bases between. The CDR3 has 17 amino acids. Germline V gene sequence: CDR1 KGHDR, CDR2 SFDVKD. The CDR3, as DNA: TGTGCCACCTCGAAAGGGACGGCCCCCTCTGGGGCCAACGTCCTGACTTTC. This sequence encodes CATSKGTAPSGANVLTF.

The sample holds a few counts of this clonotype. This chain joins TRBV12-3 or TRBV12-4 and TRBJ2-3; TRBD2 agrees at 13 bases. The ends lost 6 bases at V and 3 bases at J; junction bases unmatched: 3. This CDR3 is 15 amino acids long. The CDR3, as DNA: TGTGCCAGCAGCCGGGGACTAGCGGGGACAGATACGCAGTATTTT. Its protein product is CASSRGLAGTDTQYF.

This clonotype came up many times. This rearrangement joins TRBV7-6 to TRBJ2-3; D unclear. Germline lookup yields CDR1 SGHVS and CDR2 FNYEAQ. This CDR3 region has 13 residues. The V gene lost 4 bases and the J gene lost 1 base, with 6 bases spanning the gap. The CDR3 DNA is TGTGCCAGCAGCTCGTTTCGCACAGATACGCAGTATTTT. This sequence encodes CASSSFRTDTQYF. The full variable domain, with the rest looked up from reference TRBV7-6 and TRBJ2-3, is GAGVSQSPRYKVTKRGQDVALRCDPISGHVSLYWYRQALGQGPEFLTYFNYEAQQDKSGLPNDRFSAERPEGSISTLTIQRTEQRDSAMYRCASSSFRTDTQYFGPGTRLTVL.

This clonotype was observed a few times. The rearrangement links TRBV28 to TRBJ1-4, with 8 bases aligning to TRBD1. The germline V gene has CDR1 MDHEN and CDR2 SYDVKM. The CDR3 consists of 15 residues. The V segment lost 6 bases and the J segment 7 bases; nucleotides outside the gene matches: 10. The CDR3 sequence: CASRPLGQGAEKLFF. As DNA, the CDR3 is TGTGCCAGCAGGCCATTAGGACAGGGCGCTGAAAAACTGTTTTTT.

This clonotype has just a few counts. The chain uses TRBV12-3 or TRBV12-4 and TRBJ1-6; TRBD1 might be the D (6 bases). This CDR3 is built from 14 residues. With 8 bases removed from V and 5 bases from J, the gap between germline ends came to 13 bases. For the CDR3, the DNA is TGTGCCAGCTCTCTCTACAGGGATAATTCACCCCTCCACTTT. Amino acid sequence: CASSLYRDNSPLHF.

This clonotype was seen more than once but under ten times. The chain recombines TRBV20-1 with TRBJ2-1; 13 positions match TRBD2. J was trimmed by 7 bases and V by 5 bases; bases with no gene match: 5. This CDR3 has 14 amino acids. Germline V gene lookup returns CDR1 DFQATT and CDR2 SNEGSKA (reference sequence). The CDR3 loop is CSASGTSGVNEQFF. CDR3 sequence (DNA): TGCAGTGCTTCCGGGACTAGCGGGGTAAATGAGCAGTTCTTC.

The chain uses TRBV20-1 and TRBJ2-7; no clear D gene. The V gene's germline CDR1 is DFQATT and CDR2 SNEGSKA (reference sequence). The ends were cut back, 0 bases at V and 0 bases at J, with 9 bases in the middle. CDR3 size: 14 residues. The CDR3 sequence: CSARDPLDSYEQYF. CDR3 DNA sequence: TGCAGTGCTAGAGATCCCCTAGACTCCTACGAGCAGTACTTC.

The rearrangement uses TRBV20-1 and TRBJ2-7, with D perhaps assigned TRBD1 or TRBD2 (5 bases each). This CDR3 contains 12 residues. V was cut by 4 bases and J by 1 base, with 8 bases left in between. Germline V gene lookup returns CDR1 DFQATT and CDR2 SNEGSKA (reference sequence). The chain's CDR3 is CSAKGPSYEQYF. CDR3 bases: TGCAGTGCTAAGGGACCGTCCTACGAGCAGTACTTC.

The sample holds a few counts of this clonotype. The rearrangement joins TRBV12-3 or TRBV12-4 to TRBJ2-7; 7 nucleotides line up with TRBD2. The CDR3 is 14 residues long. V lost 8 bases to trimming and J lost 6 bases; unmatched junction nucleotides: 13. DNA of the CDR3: TGTGCCAGCCTGGGGCAGCGGGGTAGGAGCGAGCAGTACTTC. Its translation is CASLGQRGRSEQYF.

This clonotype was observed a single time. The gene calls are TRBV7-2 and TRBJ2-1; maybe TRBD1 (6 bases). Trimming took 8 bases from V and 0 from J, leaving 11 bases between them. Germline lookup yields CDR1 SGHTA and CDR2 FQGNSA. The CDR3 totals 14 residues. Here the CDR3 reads CASLRGYSYNEQFF. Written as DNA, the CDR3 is TGTGCCAGCCTAAGGGGGTACTCCTACAATGAGCAGTTCTTC. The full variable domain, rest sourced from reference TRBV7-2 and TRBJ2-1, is GAGVSQSPSNKVTEKGKDVELRCDPISGHTALYWYRQSLGQGLEFLIYFQGNSAPDKSGLPSDRFSAERTGGSVSTLTIQRTQQEDSAVYLCASLRGYSYNEQFFGPGTRLTVL.

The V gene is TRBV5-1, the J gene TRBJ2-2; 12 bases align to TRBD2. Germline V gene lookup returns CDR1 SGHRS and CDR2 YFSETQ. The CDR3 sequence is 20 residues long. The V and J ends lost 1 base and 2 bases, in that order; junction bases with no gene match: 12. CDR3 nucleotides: TGCGCCAGCAGCTTGAGGTGGTCGACTAGCGGGGGAGCAAACACCGGGGAGCTGTTTTTT. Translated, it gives CASSLRWSTSGGANTGELFF.

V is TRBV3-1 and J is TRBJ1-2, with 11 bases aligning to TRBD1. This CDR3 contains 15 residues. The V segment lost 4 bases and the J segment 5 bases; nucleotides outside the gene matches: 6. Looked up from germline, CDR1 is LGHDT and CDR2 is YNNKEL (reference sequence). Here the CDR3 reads CASSPWTGGMYGYTF. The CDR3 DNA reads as TGTGCCAGCAGCCCCTGGACAGGGGGCATGTATGGCTACACCTTC.

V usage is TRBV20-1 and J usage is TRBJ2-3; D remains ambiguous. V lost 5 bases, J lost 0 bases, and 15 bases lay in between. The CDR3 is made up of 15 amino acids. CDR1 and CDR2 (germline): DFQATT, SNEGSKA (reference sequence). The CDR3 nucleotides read TGCAGTGCTCTAAAAGGCACCGCTAGCACAGATACGCAGTATTTT. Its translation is CSALKGTASTDTQYF.

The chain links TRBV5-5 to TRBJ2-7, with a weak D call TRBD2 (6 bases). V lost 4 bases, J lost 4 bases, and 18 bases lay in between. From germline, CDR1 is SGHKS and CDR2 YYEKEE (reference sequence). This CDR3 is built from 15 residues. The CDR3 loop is CASSRPTGLKYEQYF. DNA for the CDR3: TGTGCCAGCAGCCGTCCCACGGGACTCAAATACGAGCAGTACTTC.

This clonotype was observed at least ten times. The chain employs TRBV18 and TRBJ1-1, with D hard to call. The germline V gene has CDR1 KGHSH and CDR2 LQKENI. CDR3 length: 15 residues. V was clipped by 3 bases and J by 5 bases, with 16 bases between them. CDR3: CASSPTSEARTEAFF. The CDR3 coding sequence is TGTGCCAGCTCACCTACTAGCGAGGCGAGGACTGAAGCTTTCTTT.

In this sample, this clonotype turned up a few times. In nucleotides, the CDR3 is TGTGCCAGCAGCACCAGTAACTCCTATAATTCACCCCTCCACTTT. Translating it yields CASSTSNSYNSPLHF. The V and J genes are TRBV12-3 or TRBV12-4 and TRBJ1-6; the D is unclear. V dropped 6 bases and J dropped 0 bases, with 9 bases sitting between them. The CDR3 is made up of 15 amino acids.